The 17 T cell receptor beta chains below all came from one sample that was sequenced in a study of cytomegalovirus exposure and HLA in healthy donors. PCR was performed using 60 Vbeta and 13 Jbeta primers. The table came from immunoSEQ multiplex PCR; TCRdb's copy has only in-frame clones and leaves some out. The sample has some 110,000 clones, around 71% seen once. Sequences were obtained from PBMCs. These receptors were obtained from a boy between 10 and 17 years old in good health and CMV-seronegative.

The V gene is TRBV5-1, the J gene TRBJ2-1; 8 bases agree with TRBD1. V dropped 5 bases and J dropped 8; count of bases not matched to a gene: 12. This CDR3 spans 15 amino acids. Germline V gene sequence: CDR1 SGHRS, CDR2 YFSETQ. The CDR3 sequence: CASSEGQEGLDEQFF. CDR3 nucleotide sequence: TGCGCCAGCAGTGAGGGACAGGAGGGTTTAGATGAGCAGTTCTTC.

This sequence joins TRBV7-2 and TRBJ1-5; 9 bases are a match to TRBD1. Germline assignment: CDR1 SGHTA and CDR2 FQGNSA. V trimming: 6 bases; J trimming: 6 bases; junction bases outside the gene matches: 3. The CDR3 contains 13 residues. The CDR3 nucleotides are TGTGCCAGCAGACAGGGGGCAAGTCAGCCCCAGCATTTT. Residues: CASRQGASQPQHF.

This rearrangement joins TRBV18 to TRBJ1-5; a possible D gene is TRBD1 (6 bases). V shed 3 bases and J shed 0 bases, with 9 bases lying between them. The CDR3 runs to 15 residues. From germline, CDR1 is KGHSH and CDR2 LQKENI. The CDR3: CASSPGGASNQPQHF. The CDR3 coding sequence is TGTGCCAGCTCACCCGGGGGGGCTAGCAATCAGCCCCAGCATTTT. The full variable domain, with the rest looked up from reference TRBV18 and TRBJ1-5, is NAGVMQNPRHLVRRRGQEARLRCSPMKGHSHVYWYRQLPEEGLKFMVYLQKENIIDESGMPKERFSAEFPKEGPSILRIQQVVRGDSAAYFCASSPGGASNQPQHFGDGTRLSIL.

This clone has only a few counts. This chain uses TRBV6-1 with TRBJ2-7, with 8 bases matching TRBD2. V lost 1 base, J lost 6 bases, and 11 bases stayed unmatched. This CDR3 contains 16 residues. Germline V gene data show CDR1 as MNHNS and CDR2 as SASEGT. This chain's CDR3 is CASSEEEASGSSEQYF. CDR3 in DNA: TGTGCCAGCAGTGAAGAAGAGGCCAGCGGGAGTAGCGAGCAGTACTTC.

The chain has TRBV6-6 and TRBJ1-6; D perhaps matches TRBD1 (5 bases). The germline V gene has CDR1 MNHNY and CDR2 SVGAGI (reference sequence). Trimming left V 6 bases short and J 5 bases short, with 14 bases between. The CDR3 extends over 15 amino acids. The CDR3 region has the DNA TGTGCCAGCAGCCCAAAAGGGGTCGATAATTCACCCCTCCACTTT. It is translated as CASSPKGVDNSPLHF.

The chain combines TRBV7-2 with TRBJ1-1; D not certain. Germline CDR1 and CDR2: SGHTA and FQGNSA. The ends were cut back, 0 bases at V and 2 bases at J, with 7 bases in the middle. The CDR3 extends over 14 amino acids. CDR3 residues: CASSLAAANTEAFF. The CDR3 region has the DNA TGTGCCAGCAGCTTAGCAGCGGCTAACACTGAAGCTTTCTTT.

The table lists this clone with a few counts. The V call is TRBV5-1, the J call TRBJ2-5, with 11 bases aligning to TRBD1. The germline gives CDR1 SGHRS, CDR2 YFSETQ. The V and J ends lost 3 bases and 0 bases, in that order; junction bases with no gene match: 4. The CDR3 covers 16 residues. Written as DNA, the CDR3 is TGCGCCAGCAGCTCGGGGACAGGGGGTTACCAAGAGACCCAGTACTTC. Amino acid sequence: CASSSGTGGYQETQYF.

This clone was found once. The CDR3 coding sequence is TGTGCCAGCAGCGTGGGAGGGACCTCCTACAATGAGCAGTTCTTC. Amino acids: CASSVGGTSYNEQFF. The V gene is TRBV9, the J gene TRBJ2-1; 7 bases align to TRBD2. Losses at the gene ends were 2 bases for V and 0 bases for J; bases not matched to a gene: 2. CDR3 length equals 15 residues. Germline V lookup: CDR1 SGDLS, CDR2 YYNGEE.

This clone occurred once. This chain joins TRBV5-1 and TRBJ1-2; 8 bases are a match to TRBD1. Germline CDR1 and CDR2: SGHRS and YFSETQ. CDR3 length: 13 amino acids. The V and J ends lost 5 bases and 6 bases, in that order; junction bases with no gene match: 6. The CDR3 DNA is TGCGCCAGCAGTCCCCAGGGGGCGAATGGCTACACCTTC. It codes for CASSPQGANGYTF.

This sequence joins TRBV30 and TRBJ2-7, with 9 positions matching TRBD1. This CDR3 contains 13 residues. V gave up 1 base and J gave up 4 bases; unmatched junction bases: 2. Germline assignment: CDR1 GTSNPN and CDR2 SVGIG (reference sequence). The CDR3 DNA reads TGTGCCTGGAGTGACAGGGGGCATTACGAGCAGTACTTC. Translated: CAWSDRGHYEQYF.

The chain couples TRBV7-9 to TRBJ1-4; TRBD1 aligns across 10 bases. The V and J ends lost 7 bases and 8 bases, in that order; junction bases with no gene match: 10. CDR1 is SEHNR and CDR2 is FQNEAQ in the germline V gene (reference sequence). The CDR3 sequence is 15 residues long. CDR3 coding DNA: TGTGCCAGCACCCCACCAGGGACAGGGGTCGAAAAACTGTTTTTT. It encodes CASTPPGTGVEKLFF.

V gene TRBV7-9 combines with J gene TRBJ2-7; D is perhaps TRBD2 (6 bases). The germline V gene has CDR1 SEHNR and CDR2 FQNEAQ (reference sequence). This CDR3 contains 14 residues. V was cut by 4 bases and J by 4 bases, with 14 bases left in between. CDR3 sequence: CASSSREQRYEQYF. CDR3 coding DNA: TGTGCCAGCAGCTCCCGGGAGCAGAGATACGAGCAGTACTTC.

The rearrangement joins TRBV11-1 to TRBJ2-6; 10 nucleotides align to TRBD2. J was trimmed by 0 bases and V by 5 bases; bases with no gene match: 4. Germline V lookup: CDR1 SGHAT, CDR2 FQDESV (reference sequence). There are 17 residues in the CDR3. The CDR3 DNA reads TGTGCCAGCAGCCCTAGCGGGGGCCGCTCTGGGGCCAACGTCCTGACTTTC. It is translated as CASSPSGGRSGANVLTF.

The rearrangement uses TRBV19 and TRBJ1-2, with a tentative D call TRBD1 (6 bases). V was cut by 3 bases and J by 0 bases, with 14 bases left in between. This CDR3 spans 16 amino acids. Germline V gene data show CDR1 as LNHDA and CDR2 as SQIVND (reference sequence). Here the CDR3 reads CASSIQGQMANYGYTF. For the CDR3, the DNA is TGTGCCAGTAGTATTCAGGGGCAAATGGCTAACTATGGCTACACCTTC. Full variable domain (rest looked up from reference TRBV19 and TRBJ1-2): DGGITQSPKYLFRKEGQNVTLSCEQNLNHDAMYWYRQDPGQGLRLIYYSQIVNDFQKGDIAEGYSVSREKKESFPLTVTSAQKNPTAFYLCASSIQGQMANYGYTFGSGTRLTVV.

This chain connects TRBV7-9 to TRBJ1-1; 7 bases line up with TRBD1. This CDR3 contains 12 residues. Germline CDR1 and CDR2: SEHNR and FQNEAQ (reference sequence). The CDR3 sequence is CSAGTANTEAFF. In DNA, the CDR3 is TGTTCCGCCGGGACAGCTAACACTGAAGCTTTCTTT.

The CDR3 coding sequence is TGTGCCAGCGCCTGGGGGGGAGGAGGTTCTAACTATGGCTACACCTTC. Encoded protein: CASAWGGGGSNYGYTF. The V gene is TRBV7-9, the J gene TRBJ1-2; tentatively, D is TRBD1 (5 bases). The V gene lost 8 bases and the J gene lost 0 bases, with 19 bases spanning the gap. Germline V gives CDR1 SEHNR, CDR2 FQNEAQ (reference sequence). CDR3 length: 16 residues.

This clone has just one count. The V call is TRBV7-3, the J call TRBJ2-2; the D gene is possibly TRBD2 (5 bases). The CDR3 covers 17 residues. With 5 bases removed from V and 0 bases from J, the gap between germline ends came to 16 bases. CDR1 and CDR2 (germline): SGHTA, FQGTGA. The CDR3 DNA follows: TGTGCCAGCAGCCTGGGAGTAGGCTATTCGAACACCGGGGAGCTGTTTTTT. It encodes CASSLGVGYSNTGELFF.